This TCR beta chain was recorded in a study of shared clonotypes between healthy human individuals. Findings and caveats of the study: When naive CD4 clonotypes were compared across several donors, about 4.9% were shared. On the whole, naive subsets had larger estimated richness than memory subsets had. Only blood samples were collected, and tissue repertoires likely differ.

The data were produced by immunoSEQ multiplex PCR, yet TCRdb's version contains in-frame clones alone and is incomplete. Here the sample spans around 1 million clones, over 60% being singletons. Germline lookup yields CDR1 SNHLY and CDR2 FYNNEI. Trimming shortened V by 6 bases and J by 0 bases, and 12 bases separated the two germline ends. The CDR3 spans 14 residues. Comment on this clone: The antigen remains undetermined. Other DNA sequences in the sample encode the same CDR3.

This sequence was found in a man younger than 35 in good health. The V call is TRBV2, the J call TRBJ2-7; TRBD1 or TRBD2 may be the D gene (5 bases each). The sequenced sample consisted of memory CD4+ T cells sorted from blood. The subset is: CD45RA-negative fraction. The CDR3 DNA sequence: TGTGCCAGCAGGGGGACGGTGAGCTCCTACGAGCAGTACTTC. Translation: CASRGTVSSYEQYF.